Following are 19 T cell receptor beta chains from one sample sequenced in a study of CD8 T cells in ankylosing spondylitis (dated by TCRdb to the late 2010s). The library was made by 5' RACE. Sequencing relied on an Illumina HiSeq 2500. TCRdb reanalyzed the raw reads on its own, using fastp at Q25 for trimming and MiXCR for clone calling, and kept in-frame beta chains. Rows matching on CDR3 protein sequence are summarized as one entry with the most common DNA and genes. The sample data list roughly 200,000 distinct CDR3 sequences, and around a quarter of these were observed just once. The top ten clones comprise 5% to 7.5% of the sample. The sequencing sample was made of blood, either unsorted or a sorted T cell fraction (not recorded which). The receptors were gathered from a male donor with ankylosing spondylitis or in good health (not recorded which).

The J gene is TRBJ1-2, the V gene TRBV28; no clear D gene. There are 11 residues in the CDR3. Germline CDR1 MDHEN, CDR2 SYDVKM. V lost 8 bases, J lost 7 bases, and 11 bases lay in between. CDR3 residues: CASYLGGGYTF. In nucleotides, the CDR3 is TGTGCCAGCTATCTCGGCGGTGGCTACACCTTC.

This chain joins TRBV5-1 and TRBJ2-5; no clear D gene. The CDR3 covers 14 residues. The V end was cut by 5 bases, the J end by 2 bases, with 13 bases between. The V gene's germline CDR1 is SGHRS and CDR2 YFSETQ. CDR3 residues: CASRVLGAQETQYF. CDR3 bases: TGCGCCAGCAGGGTTCTCGGCGCGCAAGAGACCCAGTACTTC.

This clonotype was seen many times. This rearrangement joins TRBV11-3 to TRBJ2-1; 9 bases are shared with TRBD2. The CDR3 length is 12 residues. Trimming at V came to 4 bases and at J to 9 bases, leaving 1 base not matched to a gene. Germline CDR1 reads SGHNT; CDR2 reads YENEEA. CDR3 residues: CASSYSGSEQFF. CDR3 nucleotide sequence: TGTGCCAGCAGCTATAGCGGGAGTGAGCAGTTCTTC.

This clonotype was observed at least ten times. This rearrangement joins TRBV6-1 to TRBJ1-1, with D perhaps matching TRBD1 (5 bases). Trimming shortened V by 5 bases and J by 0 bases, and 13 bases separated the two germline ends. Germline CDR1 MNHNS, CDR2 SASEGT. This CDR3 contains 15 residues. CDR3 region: CASSTFGAVNTEAFF. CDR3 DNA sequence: TGTGCCAGCAGTACCTTTGGGGCCGTGAACACTGAAGCTTTCTTT.

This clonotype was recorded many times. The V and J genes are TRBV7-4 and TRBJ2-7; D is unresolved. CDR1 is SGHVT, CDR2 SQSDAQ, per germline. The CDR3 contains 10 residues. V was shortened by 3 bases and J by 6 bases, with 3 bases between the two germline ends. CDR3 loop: CASSLPEQYF. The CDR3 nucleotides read TGTGCCAGCAGCTTGCCCGAGCAGTACTTC.

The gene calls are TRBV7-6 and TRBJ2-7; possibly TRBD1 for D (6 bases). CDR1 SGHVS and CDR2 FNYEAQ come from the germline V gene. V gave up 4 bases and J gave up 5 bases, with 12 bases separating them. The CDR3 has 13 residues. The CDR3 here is CASSSTGFHEQYF. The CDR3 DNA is TGTGCCAGCAGCTCAACAGGGTTCCACGAGCAGTACTTC.

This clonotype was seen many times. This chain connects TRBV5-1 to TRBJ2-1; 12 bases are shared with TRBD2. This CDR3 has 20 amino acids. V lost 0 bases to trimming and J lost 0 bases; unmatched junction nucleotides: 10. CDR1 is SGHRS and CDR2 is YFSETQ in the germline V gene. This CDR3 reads CASSLVGGPGLAGSYNEQFF. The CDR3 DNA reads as TGCGCCAGCAGCTTGGTGGGGGGACCGGGACTAGCGGGCTCCTACAATGAGCAGTTCTTC.

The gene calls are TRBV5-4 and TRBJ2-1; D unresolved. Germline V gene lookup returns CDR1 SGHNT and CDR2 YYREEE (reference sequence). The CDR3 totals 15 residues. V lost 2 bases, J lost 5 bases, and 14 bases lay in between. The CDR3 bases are TGTGCCAGCAGCTTAACCCCGGGTCCCCACAATGAGCAGTTCTTC. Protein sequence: CASSLTPGPHNEQFF.

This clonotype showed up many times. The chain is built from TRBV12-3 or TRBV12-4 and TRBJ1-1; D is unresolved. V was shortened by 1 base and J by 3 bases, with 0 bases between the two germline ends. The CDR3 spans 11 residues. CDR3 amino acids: CASSLDTEAFF. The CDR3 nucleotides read TGTGCCAGCAGTTTAGACACTGAAGCTTTCTTT.

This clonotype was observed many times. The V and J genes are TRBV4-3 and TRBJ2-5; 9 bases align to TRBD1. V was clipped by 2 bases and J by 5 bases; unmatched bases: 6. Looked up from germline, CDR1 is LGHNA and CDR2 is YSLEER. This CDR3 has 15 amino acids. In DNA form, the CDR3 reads TGCGCCAGCAGCCAAAACCACAGGGGGCAGGAGACCCAGTACTTC. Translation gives CASSQNHRGQETQYF.

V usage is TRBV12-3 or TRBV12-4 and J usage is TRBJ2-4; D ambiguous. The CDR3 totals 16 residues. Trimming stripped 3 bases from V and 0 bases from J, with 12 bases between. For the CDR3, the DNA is TGTGCCAGCAGTTTCACAGAGATATTAGCCAAAAACATTCAGTACTTC. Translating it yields CASSFTEILAKNIQYF.

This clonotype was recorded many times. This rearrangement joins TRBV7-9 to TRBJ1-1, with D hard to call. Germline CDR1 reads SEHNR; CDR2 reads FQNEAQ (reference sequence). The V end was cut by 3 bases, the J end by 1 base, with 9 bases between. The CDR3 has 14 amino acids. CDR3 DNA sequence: TGTGCCAGCAGCTTTGGGCCTCCGAACACTGAAGCTTTCTTT. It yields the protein CASSFGPPNTEAFF.

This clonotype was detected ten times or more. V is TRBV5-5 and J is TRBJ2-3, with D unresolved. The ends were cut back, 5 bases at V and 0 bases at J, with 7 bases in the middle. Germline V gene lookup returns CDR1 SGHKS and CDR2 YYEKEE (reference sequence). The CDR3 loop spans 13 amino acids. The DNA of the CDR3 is TGTGCCAGCAGATCATCTAGCACAGATACGCAGTATTTT. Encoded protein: CASRSSSTDTQYF.

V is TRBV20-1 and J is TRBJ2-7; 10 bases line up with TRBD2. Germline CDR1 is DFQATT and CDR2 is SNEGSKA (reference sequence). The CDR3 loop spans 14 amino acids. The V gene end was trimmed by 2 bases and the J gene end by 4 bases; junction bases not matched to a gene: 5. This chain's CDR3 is CSARSGLAEYEQYF. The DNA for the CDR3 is TGCAGTGCTAGATCCGGACTAGCGGAGTACGAGCAGTACTTC.

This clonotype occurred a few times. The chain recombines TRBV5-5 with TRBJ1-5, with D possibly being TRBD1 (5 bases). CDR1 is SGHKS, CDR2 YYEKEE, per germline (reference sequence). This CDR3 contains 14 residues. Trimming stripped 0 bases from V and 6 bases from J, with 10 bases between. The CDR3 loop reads CASSLGGEGQPQHF. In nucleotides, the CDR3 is TGTGCCAGCAGCTTGGGGGGGGAAGGTCAGCCCCAGCATTTT.

The CDR3 region is CASSQDRSDRGFTDTQYF. The CDR3 region has the DNA TGTGCCAGCAGCCAAGATAGATCGGACAGGGGCTTCACAGATACGCAGTATTTT. The chain joins TRBV4-2 to TRBJ2-3, with TRBD1 matching 9 bases. V lost 0 bases to trimming and J lost 2 bases; unmatched junction nucleotides: 9. Germline V gives CDR1 LGHNA, CDR2 YNFKEQ. The CDR3 length is 18 residues.

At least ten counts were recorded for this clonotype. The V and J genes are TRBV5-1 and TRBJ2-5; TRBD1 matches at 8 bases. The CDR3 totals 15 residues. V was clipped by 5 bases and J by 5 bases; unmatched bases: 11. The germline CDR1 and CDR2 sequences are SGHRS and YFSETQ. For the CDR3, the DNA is TGCGCCAGCAGAACCTTAGGACAGGGACCGGAGACCCAGTACTTC. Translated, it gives CASRTLGQGPETQYF. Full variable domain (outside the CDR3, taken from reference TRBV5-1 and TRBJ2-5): KAGVTQTPRYLIKTRGQQVTLSCSPISGHRSVSWYQQTPGQGLQFLFEYFSETQRNKGNFPGRFSGRQFSNSRSEMNVSTLELGDSALYLCASRTLGQGPETQYFGPGTRLLVL.

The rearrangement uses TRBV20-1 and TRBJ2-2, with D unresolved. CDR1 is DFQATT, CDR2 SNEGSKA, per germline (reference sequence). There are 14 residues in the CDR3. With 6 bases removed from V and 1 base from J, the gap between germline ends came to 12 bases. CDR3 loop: CSAAPTRNTGELFF. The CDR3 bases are TGCAGTGCCGCCCCGACAAGGAACACCGGGGAGCTGTTTTTT.

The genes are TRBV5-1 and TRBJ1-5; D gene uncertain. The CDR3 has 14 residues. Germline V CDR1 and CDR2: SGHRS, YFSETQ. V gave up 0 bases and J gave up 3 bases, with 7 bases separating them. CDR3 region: CASSLGGFNQPQHF. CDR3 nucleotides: TGCGCCAGCAGCTTGGGAGGGTTCAATCAGCCCCAGCATTTT.